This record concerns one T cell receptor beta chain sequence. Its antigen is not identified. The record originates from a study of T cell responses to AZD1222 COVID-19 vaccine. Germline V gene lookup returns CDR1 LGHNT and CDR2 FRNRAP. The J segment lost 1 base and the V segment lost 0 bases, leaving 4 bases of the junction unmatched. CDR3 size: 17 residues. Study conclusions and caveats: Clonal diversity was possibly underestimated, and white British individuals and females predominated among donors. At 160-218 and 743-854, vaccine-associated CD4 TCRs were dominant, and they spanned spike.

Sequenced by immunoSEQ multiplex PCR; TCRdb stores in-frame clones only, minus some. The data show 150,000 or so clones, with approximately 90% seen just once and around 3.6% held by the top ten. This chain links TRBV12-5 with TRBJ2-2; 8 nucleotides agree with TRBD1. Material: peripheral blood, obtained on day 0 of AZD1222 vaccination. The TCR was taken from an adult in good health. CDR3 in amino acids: CASGLVTGELNTGELFF. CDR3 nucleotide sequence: TGTGCTAGTGGTTTGGTGACAGGGGAGTTGAACACCGGGGAGCTGTTTTTT. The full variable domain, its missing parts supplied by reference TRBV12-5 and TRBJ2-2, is DARVTQTPRHKVTEMGQEVTMRCQPILGHNTVFWYRQTMMQGLELLAYFRNRAPLDDSGMPKDRFSAEMPDATLATLKIQPSEPRDSAVYFCASGLVTGELNTGELFFGEGSRLTVL.